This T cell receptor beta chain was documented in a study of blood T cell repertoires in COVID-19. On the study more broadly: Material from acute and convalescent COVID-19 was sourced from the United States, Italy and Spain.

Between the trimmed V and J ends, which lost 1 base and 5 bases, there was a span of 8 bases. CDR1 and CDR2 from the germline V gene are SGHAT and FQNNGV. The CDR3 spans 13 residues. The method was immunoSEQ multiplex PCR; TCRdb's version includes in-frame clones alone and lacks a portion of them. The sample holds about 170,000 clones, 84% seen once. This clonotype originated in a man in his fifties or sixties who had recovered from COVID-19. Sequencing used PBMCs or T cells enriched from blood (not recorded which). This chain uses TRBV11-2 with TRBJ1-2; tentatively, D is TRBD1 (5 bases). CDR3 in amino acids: CASSLGQFYGYTF. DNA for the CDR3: TGTGCCAGCAGCTTAGGACAGTTTTATGGCTACACCTTC.